A single sample is the source of the 14 T cell receptor beta chains below, sequenced in a study of cytomegalovirus exposure and HLA in healthy donors. The protocol was immunoSEQ multiplex PCR, while the TCRdb copy is restricted to in-frame clones and leaves out a portion. The sample has 110,000 to 150,000 clones, 80% to 95% seen once. What was sequenced was PBMCs. Receptors were obtained from a man between 18 and 29 years old in good health and CMV-seronegative.

This chain uses TRBV19 with TRBJ2-7; tentative D call: TRBD2 (6 bases). Germline V gene lookup returns CDR1 LNHDA and CDR2 SQIVND (reference sequence). V lost 7 bases to trimming and J lost 3 bases, with 13 bases between them. There are 13 residues in the CDR3. CDR3 amino acids: CASTPGVDYEQYF. The CDR3 DNA sequence: TGTGCCAGTACCCCGGGAGTAGACTACGAGCAGTACTTC.

The chain is built from TRBV2 and TRBJ2-1, with D possibly matching TRBD1 (5 bases). Trimming removed 7 bases at V and 7 bases at J, with 20 bases between. Germline V gene lookup returns CDR1 SNHLY and CDR2 FYNNEI. CDR3 length equals 15 residues. Here the CDR3 DNA reads TGTGCCAGCATCGTCTCAGGGTTCCTTCTAAATGAGCAGTTCTTC. This codes for CASIVSGFLLNEQFF.

This clone was recorded only once. The chain combines TRBV2 with TRBJ2-1; 14 bases agree with TRBD2. CDR1 and CDR2 (germline): SNHLY, FYNNEI. This CDR3 is 16 amino acids long. With 4 bases clipped from V and 9 bases from J, the junction kept 8 bases outside the gene matches. CDR3 in DNA: TGTGCCAGCAGTGCGACGACTAGCGGGAGGGCCTCTGAGCAGTTCTTC. Amino acids: CASSATTSGRASEQFF.

The chain has TRBV5-1 and TRBJ2-7, with TRBD1 as a possible D gene (6 bases). Germline V gives CDR1 SGHRS, CDR2 YFSETQ. The germline V and J ends were trimmed by 0 bases and 3 bases, with 7 bases remaining between them. The CDR3 has 13 amino acids. In DNA form, the CDR3 reads TGCGCCAGCAGCTTGGAACAGGGCTACGAGCAGTACTTC. This codes for CASSLEQGYEQYF.

V is TRBV19 and J is TRBJ2-7, with D possibly TRBD1 on 5 matching bases. The germline V gene has CDR1 LNHDA and CDR2 SQIVND (reference sequence). The CDR3 sequence is 15 residues long. Trimming took 3 bases from V and 3 from J, leaving 15 bases between them. CDR3 amino acids: CASSIPRAGIYEQYF. The CDR3 DNA reads TGTGCCAGTAGTATTCCCCGGGCAGGGATCTACGAGCAGTACTTC.

The CDR3 DNA is TGTGCCAGCAGTTACTCCTTCAGGGGCAATCAGCCCCAGCATTTT. It translates to CASSYSFRGNQPQHF. The gene calls are TRBV6-5 and TRBJ1-5; D perhaps matches TRBD1 (5 bases). Germline V gene data show CDR1 as MNHEY and CDR2 as SVGAGI. Trimming left V 0 bases short and J 2 bases short, with 8 bases between. This CDR3 comprises 15 residues.

The rearrangement links TRBV7-9 to TRBJ2-1, with D perhaps matching TRBD1 (5 bases). The CDR3 has 14 amino acids. Looked up from germline, CDR1 is SEHNR and CDR2 is FQNEAQ (reference sequence). Trimming shortened V by 1 base and J by 6 bases, and 10 bases separated the two germline ends. CDR3 loop: CASSLGQYFNEQFF. The CDR3 DNA follows: TGTGCCAGCAGCTTAGGACAGTATTTCAATGAGCAGTTCTTC.

This rearrangement joins TRBV10-3 to TRBJ1-1; TRBD1 aligns across 9 bases. Germline CDR1 and CDR2: ENHRY and SYGVKD. CDR3 length equals 14 residues. V was clipped by 8 bases and J by 2 bases; unmatched bases: 6. The CDR3 loop is CAISGTGRNTEAFF. The CDR3 region has the DNA TGTGCCATCTCCGGGACAGGGAGAAACACTGAAGCTTTCTTT.

DNA for the CDR3: TGTGCCAGCAGCTTAGGGCTAAGCAGCGGGCGAAGACCTGAAGCTTTCTTT. Its protein product is CASSLGLSSGRRPEAFF. V and J are TRBV11-2 and TRBJ1-1; D gene ambiguous. Germline V gene sequence: CDR1 SGHAT, CDR2 FQNNGV. The CDR3 loop spans 17 amino acids. Trimming stripped 1 base from V and 6 bases from J, with 21 bases between.

V gene TRBV11-2 combines with J gene TRBJ1-2, with a possible D match to TRBD1 (5 bases). Trimming took off 4 bases at V and 8 bases at J, with 11 bases between the two ends. The CDR3 is 12 residues long. Looked up from germline, CDR1 is SGHAT and CDR2 is FQNNGV. The CDR3 sequence: CASSSQGGGYTF. CDR3 nucleotide sequence: TGTGCCAGCAGCTCCCAGGGAGGAGGCTACACCTTC.

V gene TRBV7-9 combines with J gene TRBJ2-7, with 8 bases fitting TRBD2. The V segment lost 4 bases and the J segment 3 bases; nucleotides outside the gene matches: 8. The CDR3 has 15 residues. Looked up from germline, CDR1 is SEHNR and CDR2 is FQNEAQ (reference sequence). The CDR3 nucleotides read TGTGCCAGCAGCTCAATTCCCGGGACTAGCTACGAGCAGTACTTC. Encoded protein: CASSSIPGTSYEQYF.

The chain uses TRBV7-2 and TRBJ2-1; D might be TRBD1 (5 bases). Germline V gene lookup returns CDR1 SGHTA and CDR2 FQGNSA. Trimming took 2 bases from V and 0 from J, leaving 20 bases between them. The CDR3 extends over 19 amino acids. Here the CDR3 reads CASSLISGFNLASYNEQFF. The CDR3 DNA reads as TGTGCCAGCAGCTTAATCTCAGGGTTTAATTTGGCCTCCTACAATGAGCAGTTCTTC.

This chain links TRBV7-3 with TRBJ2-3; TRBD2 matches 7 bases. The CDR3 is 18 residues long. Germline CDR1 and CDR2: SGHTA and FQGTGA. The J segment lost 3 bases and the V segment lost 4 bases, leaving 16 bases of the junction unmatched. DNA of the CDR3: TGTGCCAGCAGCTCCTCTCGTGAACTAGCGCGGGGAACAGATACGCAGTATTTT. Protein: CASSSSRELARGTDTQYF.

Only a few counts were recorded for this clone. The chain carries TRBV4-2 and TRBJ2-1; a weak D match, TRBD2 (5 bases). The CDR3 contains 15 residues. Per the germline V gene, CDR1 is LGHNA and CDR2 is YNFKEQ. Trimming cost V 0 bases and J 6 bases, with 12 bases left between them. The CDR3 sequence: CASSQDIPGSNEQFF. DNA for the CDR3: TGTGCCAGCAGCCAAGATATTCCGGGATCCAATGAGCAGTTCTTC.